These 21 T cell receptor beta chains were all obtained from the same sample, sequenced in a study of CD8+CD57+ T cells in acquired aplastic anemia. TCR beta VDJ and CDR3 profiles were obtained from a genomic DNA template. One entry per CDR3 protein results from TCRdb running MiXCR on the reads. The table shows under 200,000 distinct CDR3 sequences, with around three fifths occurring only once. Sequencing was carried out using sorted CD4+, CD8+, or CD8+CD57+ T cells (not recorded which) from PBMCs. The receptors come from a human donor with severe aplastic anemia or a healthy control (not recorded which).

The chain employs TRBV7-6 and TRBJ1-6, with no clear D. Germline CDR1 reads SGHVS; CDR2 reads FNYEAQ. The V and J ends lost 1 base and 9 bases respectively, with 16 bases between them. This CDR3 has 16 residues. CDR3 in DNA: TGTGCCAGCAGCTTAGAGTCCTTATCTTCCGGTTCACCCCTCCACTTT. This sequence encodes CASSLESLSSGSPLHF. Full variable domain (missing parts from reference TRBV7-6 and TRBJ1-6): GAGVSQSPRYKVTKRGQDVALRCDPISGHVSLYWYRQALGQGPEFLTYFNYEAQQDKSGLPNDRFSAERPEGSISTLTIQRTEQRDSAMYRCASSLESLSSGSPLHFGNGTRLTVT.

This chain connects TRBV14 to TRBJ2-1; 9 bases align to TRBD1. Germline lookup yields CDR1 SGHDN and CDR2 FVKESK. This CDR3 spans 16 amino acids. V gave up 4 bases and J gave up 1 base; unmatched junction bases: 5. CDR3 DNA: TGTGCCAGCAGCCGCACCGGGACAGGGTCCTACAATGAGCAGTTCTTC. It specifies CASSRTGTGSYNEQFF.

V usage is TRBV5-1 and J usage is TRBJ2-2; D possibly corresponds to TRBD1 (6 bases). This CDR3 has 13 amino acids. V gave up 4 bases and J gave up 6 bases, with 10 bases separating them. The germline V gene encodes CDR1 SGHRS and CDR2 YFSETQ. The CDR3 sequence is CASSITGSGELFF. As DNA, the CDR3 is TGCGCCAGCAGCATAACAGGGTCCGGGGAGCTGTTTTTT.

The chain links TRBV7-9 to TRBJ1-1; D is possibly TRBD1 (6 bases). The CDR3 contains 15 residues. Germline CDR1 SEHNR, CDR2 FQNEAQ (reference sequence). V was trimmed by 5 bases and J by 1 base, leaving 14 bases between them. The CDR3 region is CASSRLGGRNTEAFF. CDR3 nucleotide sequence: TGTGCCAGCAGCCGTTTGGGGGGCAGGAACACTGAAGCTTTCTTT.

This chain connects TRBV7-9 to TRBJ2-1; tentatively, D is TRBD1 or TRBD2 (5 bases each). The ends were cut back, 3 bases at V and 7 bases at J, with 13 bases in the middle. The CDR3 runs to 14 residues. Per germline, CDR1 SEHNR and CDR2 FQNEAQ (reference sequence). CDR3 sequence (DNA): TGTGCCAGCAGCTTCGGGACCCCGACGAATGAGCAGTTCTTC. Translating gives CASSFGTPTNEQFF.

This clonotype has a handful of counts. The rearrangement links TRBV2 to TRBJ1-5; TRBD1 is a possible D gene (5 bases). The CDR3 covers 14 residues. With 7 bases removed from V and 0 bases from J, the gap between germline ends came to 10 bases. The germline V gene has CDR1 SNHLY and CDR2 FYNNEI. CDR3 coding DNA: TGTGCCAGCAATCGGGGGAATAGCAATCAGCCCCAGCATTTT. Translating it yields CASNRGNSNQPQHF.

This clonotype occurred a few times. V is TRBV25-1 and J is TRBJ2-7; TRBD1 aligns across 9 bases. The V gene's germline CDR1 is MGHDK and CDR2 SYGVNS. The CDR3 length is 16 residues. Germline trimming cut 4 bases from V and 7 bases from J; bases unmatched to any gene: 14. For the CDR3, the DNA is TGTGCCAGCAGTGGATCCGGGACAGGGCCCTTCGGGGAGCAGTACTTC. The encoded protein is CASSGSGTGPFGEQYF.

This chain joins TRBV5-1 and TRBJ2-5; no clear D. From germline, CDR1 is SGHRS and CDR2 YFSETQ. The CDR3 runs 12 residues. The V end was cut by 0 bases, the J end by 3 bases, with 3 bases between. The CDR3: CASSLGKETQYF. For the CDR3, the DNA is TGCGCCAGCAGCTTGGGAAAAGAGACCCAGTACTTC.

The rearrangement links TRBV29-1 to TRBJ2-7, with a tentative D call TRBD2 (5 bases). The germline gives CDR1 SQVTM, CDR2 ANQGSEA. This CDR3 has 11 residues. V gave up 8 bases and J gave up 11 bases, with 19 bases separating them. The CDR3 nucleotides read TGCAGCAGTTACGGTGAGGGTCCGGAGTACTTC. It encodes CSSYGEGPEYF.

As to this clonotype: Without the conserved terminal phenylalanine or tryptophan, this CDR3 likely stems from a read error. No DNA is shown, since the ends of the CDR3 on it are uncertain; the CDR3 is the one TCRdb lists. The chain employs TRBV5-4 and TRBJ2-3; TRBD1, as called in the table, went unchecked against the DNA. CDR1 is SGHNT, CDR2 YYREEE, per germline (reference sequence). The length of the CDR3 is 15 amino acids, counting both ends. The CDR3 protein is CASSLGQGDTDTRYL.

About this clonotype itself: A read error is possible here, since a much larger clone lies one base away. The missing conserved phenylalanine or tryptophan at the end of this CDR3 makes a read error likely. V usage is TRBV19 and J usage is TRBJ2-1; D remains ambiguous. The germline V gene encodes CDR1 LNHDA and CDR2 SQIVND (reference sequence). The CDR3 is 14 residues long. V lost 9 bases and J 4 bases, leaving 16 bases between the germline ends. CDR3 in amino acids: CASSLSLSYNEQFL. For the CDR3, the DNA is TGTGCCAGCAGTTTATCCCTGTCTTACAATGAGCAGTTCCTC.

The chain joins TRBV9 to TRBJ2-5; TRBD1 or TRBD2 may be the D gene (6 bases each). V lost 3 bases and J 3 bases, leaving 9 bases between the germline ends. This CDR3 is 13 amino acids long. Per germline, CDR1 SGDLS and CDR2 YYNGEE. Here the CDR3 DNA reads TGTGCCAGCAGCGGGGGGGCCAAAGAGACCCAGTACTTC. Translated: CASSGGAKETQYF. The variable domain in full, with the rest retrieved from reference TRBV9 and TRBJ2-5, is DSGVTQTPKHLITATGQRVTLRCSPRSGDLSVYWYQQSLDQGLQFLIQYYNGEERAKGNILERFSAQQFPDLHSELNLSSLELGDSALYFCASSGGAKETQYFGPGTRLLVL.

The gene calls are TRBV10-2 and TRBJ2-7, with TRBD1 identical over 11 bases. Trimming removed 3 bases from V and 3 bases from J; junction bases left unmatched: 4. CDR1 and CDR2 (germline): WSHSY, SAAADI. The CDR3 extends over 15 amino acids. The CDR3 spells CASSEDGTGGYEQYF. The CDR3 DNA reads TGCGCCAGCAGTGAAGATGGGACAGGGGGCTACGAGCAGTACTTC.

The chain uses TRBV19 and TRBJ1-2, with 7 bases lining up with TRBD1. Germline V gene data show CDR1 as LNHDA and CDR2 as SQIVND (reference sequence). The V segment lost 10 bases and the J segment 1 base; nucleotides outside the gene matches: 6. This CDR3 has 13 residues. Here the CDR3 reads CATSGQFNYGYTF. The CDR3 coding sequence is TGTGCCACCTCGGGACAGTTTAACTATGGCTACACCTTC.

This chain uses TRBV10-2 with TRBJ1-2, with TRBD1 matching over 7 bases. Germline CDR1 reads WSHSY; CDR2 reads SAAADI. Trimming removed 3 bases from V and 3 bases from J; junction bases left unmatched: 7. The CDR3 sequence is 15 residues long. Here the CDR3 reads CASSDKVRGDYGYTF. In DNA form, the CDR3 reads TGCGCCAGCAGTGATAAAGTCAGGGGGGACTATGGCTACACCTTC.

V gene TRBV3-1 combines with J gene TRBJ2-7, with TRBD2 matching 10 bases. The CDR3 is made up of 15 amino acids. The germline CDR1 and CDR2 sequences are LGHDT and YNNKEL (reference sequence). Losses at the gene ends were 5 bases for V and 1 base for J; bases not matched to a gene: 5. The CDR3 DNA reads as TGTGCCAGCAGCGTAAGGACTAGCGGTTCCTACGAGCAGTACTTC. Translation gives CASSVRTSGSYEQYF.

The rearrangement links TRBV19 to TRBJ1-4, with D possibly TRBD1 on 5 matching bases. Germline V lookup: CDR1 LNHDA, CDR2 SQIVND (reference sequence). The CDR3 contains 15 residues. Trimming cost V 5 bases and J 6 bases, with 16 bases left between them. The CDR3 sequence is CASSPSTDSHEKLFF. As DNA, the CDR3 is TGTGCCAGTAGTCCCTCGACAGACTCCCATGAAAAACTGTTTTTT.

A word on this clonotype: One end of the junction does not line up with germline, which may come from a read error. This sequence joins TRBV30 and TRBJ1-2; TRBD1 matches 9 bases. The CDR3 length is 14 residues. Germline V gene data show CDR1 as GTSNPN and CDR2 as SVGIG (reference sequence). CDR3 protein: CAWSAGTGIYGYAF. The DNA of the CDR3 is TGTGCCTGGAGTGCCGGGACAGGGATCTATGGCTACGCCTTC.

Concerning this clonotype itself: Being one base from a much bigger clone, this may be a read error. V usage is TRBV10-3 and J usage is TRBJ2-3; no reliable D call. Germline V CDR1 and CDR2: ENHRY, SYGVKD. The CDR3 is made up of 11 amino acids. V was cut by 6 bases and J by 0 bases, with 1 base left in between. The CDR3 sequence is CAISSTDTQYF. In DNA form, the CDR3 reads TGTGCCATCAGCAGCACAGATACGCAGTATTTT.

The chain joins TRBV6-6 to TRBJ2-3, with TRBD1 matching over 9 bases. CDR3 length equals 15 residues. Per germline, CDR1 MNHNY and CDR2 SVGAGI (reference sequence). V was clipped by 7 bases and J by 6 bases; unmatched bases: 11. For the CDR3, the DNA is TGTGCCAGCAATAGGGGGGACAGGGTTTTGGATACGCAGTATTTT. Protein sequence: CASNRGDRVLDTQYF.

V and J are TRBV2 and TRBJ2-1; 9 bases line up with TRBD1. Unmatched junction bases numbered 11, after V lost 1 base and J lost 7 bases. CDR1 is SNHLY and CDR2 is FYNNEI in the germline V gene. This CDR3 is built from 17 residues. The CDR3 bases are TGTGCCAGCAGTGAAGGGGGGACAGGGTGGCGGACTAATGAGCAGTTCTTC. This gives the protein CASSEGGTGWRTNEQFF.